Presented here are 5 T cell receptor beta chains from one specimen sequenced in a study of blood T cell repertoires in COVID-19. Only in-frame clones appear in the TCRdb table, and some are missing; sequencing was by immunoSEQ multiplex PCR. Found here are some 250,000 clones, 90% to 95% of them singletons; the top ten hold 1.2%. The sample comprised PBMCs or T cells enriched from blood (not recorded which). These receptors originate from a human donor in a cohort exposed to, infected with or recovered from COVID-19 (not recorded which). The donor label of this sample is uncertain.

V and J are TRBV9 and TRBJ2-1, with TRBD1 as a possible D gene (6 bases). The CDR3 has 16 amino acids. The ends were cut back, 0 bases at V and 8 bases at J, with 18 bases in the middle. Germline V gene lookup returns CDR1 SGDLS and CDR2 YYNGEE. CDR3 sequence (DNA): TGTGCCAGCAGCGTAGATTCTCCAGGGGTCGGGTATGAGCAGTTCTTC. This codes for CASSVDSPGVGYEQFF. The whole variable domain, filled in from reference TRBV9 and TRBJ2-1, reads DSGVTQTPKHLITATGQRVTLRCSPRSGDLSVYWYQQSLDQGLQFLIQYYNGEERAKGNILERFSAQQFPDLHSELNLSSLELGDSALYFCASSVDSPGVGYEQFFGPGTRLTVL.

This clone was observed a single time. CDR3 sequence: CASSLLGQGYGYTF. The CDR3 nucleotides are TGTGCCAGCAGTTTATTAGGTCAGGGCTACGGCTACACCTTC. The V call is TRBV27, the J call TRBJ1-2; D possibly corresponds to TRBD1 (5 bases). CDR1 and CDR2 from the germline V gene are MNHEY and SMNVEV (reference sequence). This CDR3 comprises 14 residues. V lost 1 base, J lost 8 bases, and 14 bases lay in between.

This CDR3 reads CASSRSPGTALNTEAFF. In DNA, the CDR3 is TGTGCCAGCAGCAGGAGCCCCGGGACAGCTTTGAACACTGAAGCTTTCTTT. The V and J genes are TRBV5-8 and TRBJ1-1, with 7 bases that match TRBD1. V lost 4 bases, J lost 0 bases, and 12 bases stayed unmatched. The CDR3 contains 17 residues. Looked up from germline, CDR1 is SGHTS and CDR2 is YDEGEE.

The gene calls are TRBV7-2 and TRBJ2-7; 8 nucleotides match TRBD1. The V gene's germline CDR1 is SGHTA and CDR2 FQGNSA. With V trimmed by 6 bases and J by 0 bases, 13 bases remained unmatched. CDR3 length equals 17 residues. CDR3 loop: CASSLYTAGTGSYEQYF. The CDR3 DNA is TGTGCCAGCAGTTTGTACACGGCCGGGACAGGCTCCTACGAGCAGTACTTC.

V gene TRBV7-9 combines with J gene TRBJ2-1, with TRBD1 matching over 9 bases. The CDR3 length is 14 residues. J lost 5 bases, V lost 5 bases, and 4 bases had no gene match. Germline-derived CDR1 and CDR2 are SEHNR and FQNEAQ (reference sequence). CDR3 DNA: TGTGCCAGCAGCCTCCGGGACAGGGACAATGAGCAGTTCTTC. This codes for CASSLRDRDNEQFF.